These T cell receptor beta chains were read from a single sample in a study of blood T cell repertoires in COVID-19. TCRdb's table, derived via immunoSEQ multiplex PCR, lists solely in-frame clones and lacks some. The sample includes 250,000 or so clones, around 87% of them seen just once. Sequenced: PBMCs or T cells enriched from blood (not recorded which). These receptors were obtained from a woman aged 45 to 65 who had recovered from COVID-19. The CDR3 runs from the conserved cysteine through the conserved F or W. The order of the fields is CDR3 protein, CDR3 DNA, V gene, clone size, CDR3 length, D gene, J gene. A D gene is named only where the DNA matches it firmly. Size is stated for part of the rows, as once, few or many counts, or as a class when the clone is expanded.

CDR3aa: CASSDSSGNTIYF; CDR3nt: TGTGCCAGCAGTGACAGCTCTGGAAACACCATATATTTT; v_gene: TRBV12-3/TRBV12-4; abundance: .; len: 13; d_gene: .; j_gene: TRBJ1-3
CDR3aa: CASSSRLAGGRYSTDTQYF; CDR3nt: TGTGCCAGCAGCTCACGACTAGCGGGAGGCCGCTACAGCACAGATACGCAGTATTTT; v_gene: TRBV7-9; abundance: .; len: 19; d_gene: TRBD2; j_gene: TRBJ2-3
CDR3aa: CASSLEGQADTQYF; CDR3nt: TGCGCCAGCAGCCTGGAGGGGCAGGCAGATACGCAGTATTTT; v_gene: TRBV4-3; abundance: .; len: 14; d_gene: .; j_gene: TRBJ2-3
CDR3aa: CASSERRRETQYF; CDR3nt: TGTGCCAGCAGTGAAAGAAGGAGAGAGACCCAGTACTTC; v_gene: TRBV6-1; abundance: .; len: 13; d_gene: .; j_gene: TRBJ2-5
CDR3aa: CASSVVGTGEIGYTF; CDR3nt: TGTGCCAGCAGCGTAGTAGGGACAGGGGAAATCGGCTACACCTTC; v_gene: TRBV9; abundance: .; len: 15; d_gene: TRBD1; j_gene: TRBJ1-2
CDR3aa: CASSDTPLGQGGYGYTF; CDR3nt: TGTGCCAGCAGTGACACTCCCCTAGGACAGGGGGGATATGGCTACACCTTC; v_gene: TRBV6-1; abundance: few; len: 17; d_gene: TRBD1; j_gene: TRBJ1-2
CDR3aa: CASSYRDRGASMGYEQYF; CDR3nt: TGTGCCAGCAGCTATAGGGACAGGGGAGCGTCAATGGGCTACGAGCAGTACTTC; v_gene: TRBV7-8; abundance: .; len: 18; d_gene: TRBD1; j_gene: TRBJ2-7
CDR3aa: CASSKYGYTF; CDR3nt: TGTGCCAGCAGCAAATATGGCTACACCTTC; v_gene: TRBV28; abundance: .; len: 10; d_gene: .; j_gene: TRBJ1-2
CDR3aa: CASSSDREFGYTF; CDR3nt: TGTGCCAGCAGTAGTGACAGGGAATTTGGCTACACCTTC; v_gene: TRBV2; abundance: .; len: 13; d_gene: TRBD1; j_gene: TRBJ1-2
CDR3aa: CASSSHGGTPNYGYTF; CDR3nt: TGTGCCAGCAGCTCCCATGGAGGAACTCCTAACTATGGCTACACCTTC; v_gene: TRBV7-3; abundance: .; len: 16; d_gene: .; j_gene: TRBJ1-2
CDR3aa: CASSVSSTDTQYF; CDR3nt: TGTGCCAGCAGCGTGAGCAGCACAGATACGCAGTATTTT; v_gene: TRBV9; abundance: .; len: 13; d_gene: .; j_gene: TRBJ2-3
CDR3aa: CASSIASRGGNEQFF; CDR3nt: TGTGCCAGTAGTATTGCCTCGCGGGGAGGAAATGAGCAGTTCTTC; v_gene: TRBV19; abundance: .; len: 15; d_gene: .; j_gene: TRBJ2-1
CDR3aa: CASSLVLAGLFNEQFF; CDR3nt: TGTGCCAGCAGCTTAGTACTAGCGGGTCTTTTCAATGAGCAGTTCTTC; v_gene: TRBV11-2; abundance: .; len: 16; d_gene: TRBD2; j_gene: TRBJ2-1
CDR3aa: CASSGSGTGNTGELFF; CDR3nt: TGTGCCAGCAGCGGCTCCGGGACAGGGAACACCGGGGAGCTGTTTTTT; v_gene: TRBV9; abundance: .; len: 16; d_gene: TRBD1; j_gene: TRBJ2-2
CDR3aa: CASSVGTGGVDYGYTF; CDR3nt: TGTGCCAGCAGCGTAGGGACAGGGGGCGTGGACTATGGCTACACCTTC; v_gene: TRBV9; abundance: .; len: 16; d_gene: TRBD1; j_gene: TRBJ1-2
CDR3aa: CASFLLAGGHNEQFF; CDR3nt: TGTGCCAGCTTCTTACTAGCGGGAGGACACAATGAGCAGTTCTTC; v_gene: TRBV18; abundance: .; len: 15; d_gene: TRBD2; j_gene: TRBJ2-1
CDR3aa: CASSQRTGATGNTIYF; CDR3nt: TGTGCCAGCAGCCAACGAACAGGGGCCACGGGAAACACCATATATTTT; v_gene: TRBV14; abundance: .; len: 16; d_gene: TRBD1; j_gene: TRBJ1-3
CDR3aa: CASSHLGTGIYEQYF; CDR3nt: TGTGCCAGCAGCCATCTCGGGACAGGGATCTACGAGCAGTACTTC; v_gene: TRBV5-4; abundance: .; len: 15; d_gene: TRBD1; j_gene: TRBJ2-7
CDR3aa: CASSLPGQGWYEQYF; CDR3nt: TGTGCCAGCAGCTTACCGGGACAGGGGTGGTACGAGCAGTACTTC; v_gene: TRBV7-2; abundance: .; len: 15; d_gene: TRBD1; j_gene: TRBJ2-7
CDR3aa: CASSPVPATSNSPLHF; CDR3nt: TGTGCCAGCTCGCCCGTTCCAGCGACTAGTAATTCACCCCTCCACTTT; v_gene: TRBV18; abundance: .; len: 16; d_gene: .; j_gene: TRBJ1-6
CDR3aa: CSASEGKGDAYEQYF; CDR3nt: TGCAGTGCTAGTGAGGGGAAGGGGGACGCGTACGAGCAGTACTTC; v_gene: TRBV20-1; abundance: .; len: 15; d_gene: .; j_gene: TRBJ2-7
CDR3aa: CASSSYIGRGDNEQFF; CDR3nt: TGTGCCAGCAGTTCCTATATCGGGAGAGGGGACAATGAGCAGTTCTTC; v_gene: TRBV6-2/TRBV6-3; abundance: once; len: 16; d_gene: .; j_gene: TRBJ2-1
CDR3aa: CASSIGSGQVGEQYF; CDR3nt: TGTGCCAGTAGTATAGGCTCAGGGCAAGTGGGAGAGCAGTACTTC; v_gene: TRBV19; abundance: .; len: 15; d_gene: .; j_gene: TRBJ2-7